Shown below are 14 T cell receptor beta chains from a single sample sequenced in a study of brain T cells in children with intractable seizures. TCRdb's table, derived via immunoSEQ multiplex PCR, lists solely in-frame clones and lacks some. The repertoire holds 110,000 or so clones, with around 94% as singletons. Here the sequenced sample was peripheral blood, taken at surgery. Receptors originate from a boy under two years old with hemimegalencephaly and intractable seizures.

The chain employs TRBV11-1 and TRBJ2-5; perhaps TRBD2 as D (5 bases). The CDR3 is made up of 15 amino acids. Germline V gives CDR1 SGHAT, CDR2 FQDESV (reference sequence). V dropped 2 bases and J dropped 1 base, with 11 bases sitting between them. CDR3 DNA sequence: TGTGCCAGCAGCTTATTTACCGGGGTCCAAGAGACCCAGTACTTC. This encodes CASSLFTGVQETQYF. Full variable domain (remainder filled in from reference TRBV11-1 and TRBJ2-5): EAEVAQSPRYKITEKSQAVAFWCDPISGHATLYWYRQILGQGPELLVQFQDESVVDDSQLPKDRFSAERLKGVDSTLKIQPAELGDSAMYLCASSLFTGVQETQYFGPGTRLLVL.

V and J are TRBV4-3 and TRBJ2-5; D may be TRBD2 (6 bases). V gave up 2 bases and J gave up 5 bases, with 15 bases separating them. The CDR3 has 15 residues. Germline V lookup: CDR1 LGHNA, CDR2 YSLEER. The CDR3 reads CASSQYRGRLETQYF. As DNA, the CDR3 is TGCGCCAGCAGCCAATATCGTGGGAGGTTGGAGACCCAGTACTTC.

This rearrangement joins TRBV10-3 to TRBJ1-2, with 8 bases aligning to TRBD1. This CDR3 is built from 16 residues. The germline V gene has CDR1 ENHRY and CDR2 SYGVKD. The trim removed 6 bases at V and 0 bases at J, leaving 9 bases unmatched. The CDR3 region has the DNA TGTGCCATCAGGACCTCAGGACAGGGAACTAACTATGGCTACACCTTC. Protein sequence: CAIRTSGQGTNYGYTF.

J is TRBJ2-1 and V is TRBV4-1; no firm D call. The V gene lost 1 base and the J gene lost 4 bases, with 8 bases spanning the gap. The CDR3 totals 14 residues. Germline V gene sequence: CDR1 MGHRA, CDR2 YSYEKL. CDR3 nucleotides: TGCGCCAGCAGCCAAGGACCCTTTTACAATGAGCAGTTCTTC. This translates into CASSQGPFYNEQFF.

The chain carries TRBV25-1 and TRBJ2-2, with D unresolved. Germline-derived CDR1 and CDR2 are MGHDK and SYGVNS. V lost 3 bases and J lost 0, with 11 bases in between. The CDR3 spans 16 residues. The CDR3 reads CASSDWGYSNTGELFF. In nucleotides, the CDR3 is TGTGCCAGCAGTGATTGGGGATACTCGAACACCGGGGAGCTGTTTTTT.

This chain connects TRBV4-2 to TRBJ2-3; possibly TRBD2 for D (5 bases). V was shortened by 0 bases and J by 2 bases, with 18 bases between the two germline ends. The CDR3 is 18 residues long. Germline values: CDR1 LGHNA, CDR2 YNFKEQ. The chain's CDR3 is CASSQDLTESSTTDTQYF. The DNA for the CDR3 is TGTGCCAGCAGCCAAGATCTGACGGAGTCTAGCACCACAGATACGCAGTATTTT.

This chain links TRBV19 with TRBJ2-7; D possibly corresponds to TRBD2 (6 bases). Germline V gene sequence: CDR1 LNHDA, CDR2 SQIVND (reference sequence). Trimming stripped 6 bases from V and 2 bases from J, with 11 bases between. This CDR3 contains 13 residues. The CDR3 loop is CASSAGPPYEQYF. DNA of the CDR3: TGTGCCAGTAGCGCGGGGCCTCCCTACGAGCAGTACTTC.

Here the CDR3 DNA reads TGCGCCAGCAGCAGGGGACCCCAAGAGACCCAGTACTTC. Encoded protein: CASSRGPQETQYF. V is TRBV10-1 and J is TRBJ2-5; tentatively, D is TRBD1 (6 bases). V lost 6 bases and J lost 1, with 9 bases in between. The CDR3 consists of 13 residues. From germline, CDR1 is WNHNN and CDR2 SYGVQD (reference sequence).

The CDR3 loop reads CASSQTSVSYNEQFF. The CDR3 DNA sequence: TGTGCCAGCAGCCAGACTAGCGTTTCCTACAATGAGCAGTTCTTC. The chain recombines TRBV7-2 with TRBJ2-1, with 8 bases fitting TRBD2. Per germline, CDR1 SGHTA and CDR2 FQGNSA. V was clipped by 5 bases and J by 1 base; unmatched bases: 4. The CDR3 is 15 amino acids. Full variable domain (outside the CDR3, taken from reference TRBV7-2 and TRBJ2-1): GAGVSQSPSNKVTEKGKDVELRCDPISGHTALYWYRQSLGQGLEFLIYFQGNSAPDKSGLPSDRFSAERTGGSVSTLTIQRTQQEDSAVYLCASSQTSVSYNEQFFGPGTRLTVL.

The chain's CDR3 is CASSEGAGELFF. The CDR3 DNA sequence: TGTGCCAGCAGCGAGGGGGCCGGGGAGCTGTTTTTT. J is TRBJ2-2 and V is TRBV9; maybe TRBD1 (6 bases). V was clipped by 3 bases and J by 6 bases, with 6 bases between them. The V gene's germline CDR1 is SGDLS and CDR2 YYNGEE. This CDR3 is built from 12 residues.

In DNA form, the CDR3 reads TGTGCCAGCAGTTTATGGGGCAACACTGAAGCTTTCTTT. Residues: CASSLWGNTEAFF. The V and J genes are TRBV27 and TRBJ1-1; weak D call: TRBD1 (5 bases). The CDR3 has 13 amino acids. Trimming shortened V by 1 base and J by 2 bases, and 5 bases separated the two germline ends. The germline V gene encodes CDR1 MNHEY and CDR2 SMNVEV (reference sequence).

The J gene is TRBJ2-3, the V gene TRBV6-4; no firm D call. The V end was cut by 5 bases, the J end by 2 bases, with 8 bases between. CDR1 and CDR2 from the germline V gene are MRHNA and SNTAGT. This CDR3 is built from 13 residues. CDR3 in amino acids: CASSFDFTDTQYF. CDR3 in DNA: TGTGCCAGCAGTTTCGACTTCACAGATACGCAGTATTTT.

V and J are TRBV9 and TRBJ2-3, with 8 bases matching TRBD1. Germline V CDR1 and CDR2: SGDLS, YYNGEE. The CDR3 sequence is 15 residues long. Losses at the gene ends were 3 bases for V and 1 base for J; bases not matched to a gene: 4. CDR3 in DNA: TGTGCCAGCAGCGCCGACAGGGGACGCACAGATACGCAGTATTTT. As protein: CASSADRGRTDTQYF.

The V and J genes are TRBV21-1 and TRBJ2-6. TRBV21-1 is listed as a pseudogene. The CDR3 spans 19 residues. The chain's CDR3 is CASSRPPGTEDSGANVLTF. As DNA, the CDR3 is TGTGCCAGCAGCCGCCCCCCCGGGACCGAAGACTCTGGGGCCAACGTCCTGACTTTC.